The rows below give T cell receptor beta chains drawn from one sample of a study of blood T cell repertoires in COVID-19. TCRdb's table, derived via immunoSEQ multiplex PCR, lists solely in-frame clones and lacks some. The data hold some 180,000 clones, with approximately 90% observed a single time. The material sequenced was peripheral blood. These receptors came from a man over 45 with acute or convalescent COVID-19. CDR3s include the opening cysteine and the closing phenylalanine or tryptophan. Fields, in order: V gene, clone size, D gene, J gene, CDR3 protein, CDR3 DNA. D genes are given only for firm matches. Clone size appears in some rows only: once, few, many, or a class for an expanded clone.

TRBV19	.	.	TRBJ2-1	CASSTTVKDEQFF	TGTGCCAGTAGTACGACAGTTAAGGATGAGCAGTTCTTC
TRBV5-1	.	.	TRBJ2-1	CASSLATRSNVDEQFF	TGCGCCAGCAGCTTGGCCACGCGTTCGAACGTCGATGAGCAGTTCTTC
TRBV4-3	.	TRBD1	TRBJ2-4	CASSPRQGGTNIQYF	TGCGCCAGCAGCCCGAGACAGGGGGGGACGAACATTCAGTACTTC
TRBV7-2	.	TRBD2	TRBJ2-1	CASSLEGLAGGLGQFF	TGTGCCAGCAGCTTAGAGGGGTTAGCGGGAGGCCTGGGGCAGTTCTTC
TRBV19	.	TRBD1	TRBJ2-7	CASSKGQGFDEQYF	TGTGCCAGTAGTAAGGGACAGGGTTTCGACGAGCAGTACTTC
TRBV3-1/TRBV3-2	.	TRBD2	TRBJ2-4	CASSPLGLAGTKNIQYF	TGTGCCAGCAGCCCCCTTGGACTAGCGGGCACAAAAAACATTCAGTACTTC
TRBV5-6	.	TRBD1	TRBJ1-3	CASSDRAGNTIYF	TGTGCCAGCAGCGACAGGGCTGGAAACACCATATATTTT
TRBV18	.	TRBD2	TRBJ2-2	CASSPRLAGDSTGELFF	TGTGCCAGCTCACCAAGACTAGCGGGAGATAGCACCGGGGAGCTGTTTTTT
TRBV7-9	.	TRBD2	TRBJ2-3	CASSLASGLTDTQYF	TGTGCCAGCAGCTTGGCTAGCGGACTCACAGATACGCAGTATTTT
TRBV11-2	.	TRBD1	TRBJ2-5	CASSLVTGGQETQYF	TGTGCCAGCAGCTTAGTGACAGGGGGCCAAGAGACCCAGTACTTC
TRBV11-2	.	.	TRBJ1-2	CASSLGGRAFGYTF	TGTGCCAGCAGCTTAGGCGGCAGGGCTTTTGGCTACACCTTC
TRBV4-3	.	TRBD1	TRBJ2-2	CASSQDRRGNRAGELFF	TGCGCCAGCAGCCAAGATCGCAGGGGGAATCGTGCCGGGGAGCTGTTTTTT
TRBV19	.	TRBD2	TRBJ2-3	CASRSSGRGVADTQYF	TGTGCCAGCCGATCTAGCGGGAGGGGGGTGGCAGATACGCAGTATTTT
TRBV7-2	.	.	TRBJ2-1	CASSFGTYNEQFF	TGTGCCAGCAGCTTCGGGACCTACAATGAGCAGTTCTTC
TRBV18	.	.	TRBJ1-1	CASSPSEGTEAFF	TGTGCCAGCTCCCCTAGCGAGGGCACTGAAGCTTTCTTT
TRBV9	.	TRBD1	TRBJ2-2	CASSPWDRGLTPNTGELFF	TGTGCCAGCAGCCCATGGGACAGGGGGCTCACCCCCAACACCGGGGAGCTGTTTTTT
TRBV28	.	.	TRBJ1-1	CASSRQANTEAFF	TGTGCCAGCAGCCGACAGGCCAACACTGAAGCTTTCTTT
TRBV28	.	.	TRBJ1-2	CASTRGGPYGYTF	TGTGCCAGCACCCGGGGAGGGCCCTATGGCTACACCTTC
TRBV15	.	TRBD2	TRBJ2-5	CATSIGSSGQETQYF	TGTGCCACCAGCATAGGTTCTAGCGGCCAAGAGACCCAGTACTTC
TRBV7-2	.	.	TRBJ2-7	CASSLARSGYSYEQYF	TGTGCCAGCAGCTTAGCGCGGAGCGGGTACTCCTACGAGCAGTACTTC
TRBV6-6	.	.	TRBJ1-4	CASTQASSANEKLFF	TGTGCCAGCACACAGGCTAGTTCGGCTAATGAAAAACTGTTTTTT
TRBV28	.	.	TRBJ2-1	CASSSWGRQTSYNEQFF	TGTGCCAGCAGTTCTTGGGGGCGTCAGACCTCCTACAATGAGCAGTTCTTC
TRBV7-9	.	TRBD1	TRBJ1-4	CASSPGTGCEKLFF	TGTGCCAGCAGCCCCGGGACAGGGTGTGAAAAACTGTTTTTT
TRBV21-1	.	.	TRBJ1-6	CASSKVGGSFSGSSYNSPLHF	TGTGCCAGCAGCAAAGTAGGGGGATCTTTCAGCGGGAGCTCCTATAATTCACCCCTCCACTTT
TRBV5-1	.	.	TRBJ1-1	CASSAQGWTEAFF	TGCGCCAGCAGCGCTCAGGGGTGGACTGAAGCTTTCTTT
TRBV6-5	.	.	TRBJ1-1	CASKFEQGHVEAFF	TGTGCCAGCAAGTTTGAACAGGGTCACGTAGAAGCTTTCTTT
TRBV5-5	once	TRBD1	TRBJ2-7	CASSLAPGQGVHYEQYF	TGTGCCAGCAGCTTGGCCCCGGGACAGGGAGTCCACTACGAGCAGTACTTC
TRBV4-3	.	TRBD1	TRBJ1-6	CASSQVGTGSSPLHF	TGCGCCAGCAGCCAAGTAGGGACAGGGTCTTCACCCCTCCACTTT
TRBV7-6	.	.	TRBJ1-4	CASSLNTGRFEKLFF	TGTGCCAGCAGCTTAAATACAGGGCGTTTCGAAAAACTGTTTTTT